A single sample is the source of the 21 T cell receptor beta chains below, sequenced in a study of shared clonotypes between healthy human individuals. Clones were sequenced by immunoSEQ multiplex PCR, and TCRdb holds only the in-frame ones, with some missing. The sample lists a few million clones; 80% to 95% were seen once. The sample taken for sequencing was naive CD4+ T cells from PBMCs. Subset of the sample: CD45RA+ positively selected. These receptors originate from a man between 18 and 29 years old in good health. Some clones in this sample may be carry-over from other donors' samples.

The rearrangement links TRBV9 to TRBJ2-1; TRBD2 matches 13 bases. The CDR3 extends over 15 amino acids. The ends lost 4 bases at V and 6 bases at J; junction bases unmatched: 4. Germline CDR1 is SGDLS and CDR2 is YYNGEE. Here the CDR3 DNA reads TGTGCCAGCAGCTTAGGGACTAGCGGGGTCAATGAGCAGTTCTTC. Its translation is CASSLGTSGVNEQFF.

This chain links TRBV7-2 with TRBJ1-4, with 7 nucleotides matching TRBD1. The CDR3 loop spans 16 amino acids. Germline lookup yields CDR1 SGHTA and CDR2 FQGNSA. The junction had 1 base not matched to a gene; V was cut back by 0 bases and J by 0 bases. CDR3 residues: CASSLAGTATNEKLFF. In DNA form, the CDR3 reads TGTGCCAGCAGCTTAGCGGGGACAGCAACTAATGAAAAACTGTTTTTT.

The chain recombines TRBV29-1 with TRBJ2-3, with D maybe TRBD2 (6 bases). The CDR3 has 14 amino acids. V gave up 5 bases and J gave up 5 bases, with 17 bases separating them. Germline V gene lookup returns CDR1 SQVTM and CDR2 ANQGSEA. CDR3: CSVRRSAGIDTQYF. The CDR3 DNA reads TGCAGCGTTCGCCGGTCGGCGGGGATAGATACGCAGTATTTT.

This chain joins TRBV4-1 and TRBJ2-1; D is possibly TRBD2 (6 bases). This CDR3 contains 18 residues. V lost 0 bases and J lost 4, with 19 bases in between. Germline V gene sequence: CDR1 MGHRA, CDR2 YSYEKL. In DNA form, the CDR3 reads TGCGCCAGCAGCCAAGAGGGGATGCTAGCGAGATTTTACAATGAGCAGTTCTTC. Translated: CASSQEGMLARFYNEQFF.

In the case of this clone: This sample includes further DNA sequences coding for the same CDR3. The chain has TRBV5-4 and TRBJ2-5, with TRBD1 matching 7 bases. Germline trimming cut 1 base from V and 5 bases from J; bases unmatched to any gene: 5. This CDR3 is built from 14 residues. Looked up from germline, CDR1 is SGHNT and CDR2 is YYREEE (reference sequence). The CDR3 DNA is TGTGCCAGCAGCTTGAACAGGGGACGGGAGACCCAGTACTTC. It is translated as CASSLNRGRETQYF.

For the CDR3, the DNA is TGCGCCAGCAGCTTGGACAGGGGGCCCGCCTATGGCTACACCTTC. Translated, it gives CASSLDRGPAYGYTF. This chain uses TRBV5-1 with TRBJ1-2; TRBD1 matches 9 bases. CDR3 length: 15 residues. J lost 4 bases, V lost 0 bases, and 4 bases had no gene match. Germline V gives CDR1 SGHRS, CDR2 YFSETQ.

The J gene is TRBJ1-1, the V gene TRBV27; the D gene is possibly TRBD1 (6 bases). The CDR3 has 13 amino acids. V dropped 5 bases and J dropped 10 bases, with 17 bases sitting between them. Per germline, CDR1 MNHEY and CDR2 SMNVEV (reference sequence). In DNA form, the CDR3 reads TGTGCCAGCAGTCCTCATGCGGGGGCCGGAGCTTTCTTT. It is translated as CASSPHAGAGAFF.

The V call is TRBV28, the J call TRBJ1-4; 7 bases map to TRBD1. The junction had 5 bases not matched to a gene; V was cut back by 2 bases and J by 8 bases. The germline gives CDR1 MDHEN, CDR2 SYDVKM. The CDR3 is made up of 14 amino acids. The CDR3 reads CASSLVQGWEKLFF. In DNA, the CDR3 is TGTGCCAGCAGTTTAGTACAGGGGTGGGAAAAACTGTTTTTT. Variable domain in full (rest from reference TRBV28 and TRBJ1-4): DVKVTQSSRYLVKRTGEKVFLECVQDMDHENMFWYRQDPGLGLRLIYFSYDVKMKEKGDIPEGYSVSREKKERFSLILESASTNQTSMYLCASSLVQGWEKLFFGSGTQLSVL.

This chain uses TRBV20-1 with TRBJ1-6; D gene uncertain. In germline, CDR1 is DFQATT, CDR2 SNEGSKA (reference sequence). Trimming took off 6 bases at V and 2 bases at J, with 2 bases between the two ends. The CDR3 has 11 amino acids. In DNA form, the CDR3 reads TGCAGTGCCCCCTATAATTCACCCCTCCACTTT. This codes for CSAPYNSPLHF.

This clone appeared once. The CDR3 reads CASSTGGSTDTQYF. CDR3 bases: TGTGCCAGCAGTACGGGCGGGAGCACAGATACGCAGTATTTT. V is TRBV2 and J is TRBJ2-3; perhaps TRBD2 as D (5 bases). The V gene lost 5 bases and the J gene lost 0 bases, with 9 bases spanning the gap. CDR1 and CDR2 from the germline V gene are SNHLY and FYNNEI. This CDR3 is 14 amino acids long.

The J gene is TRBJ2-3, the V gene TRBV7-2; 8 bases are a match to TRBD2. The J segment lost 5 bases and the V segment lost 7 bases, leaving 8 bases of the junction unmatched. There are 14 residues in the CDR3. The V gene's germline CDR1 is SGHTA and CDR2 FQGNSA. The CDR3 bases are TGTGCCAGCAACCTCGGGAGGGCCATAGATACGCAGTATTTT. It is translated as CASNLGRAIDTQYF.

This clone is a singleton in its sample. Here the CDR3 reads CASSSLGSRSGNTIYF. The CDR3, as DNA: TGTGCCAGCAGCTCACTGGGGTCCCGCTCTGGAAACACCATATATTTT. This chain joins TRBV5-6 and TRBJ1-3; no definite D call. The CDR3 length is 16 residues. Germline values: CDR1 SGHDT, CDR2 YYEEEE. The ends were cut back, 3 bases at V and 0 bases at J, with 13 bases in the middle.

The chain uses TRBV16 and TRBJ1-2, with 7 bases identical to TRBD1. V shed 3 bases, J shed 4 bases, and the junction held 8 bases outside the gene matches. Germline V gene sequence: CDR1 KGHSY, CDR2 FQNENV. This CDR3 is built from 15 residues. As DNA, the CDR3 is TGTGCCAGCAGCCAGTTACAGGGGACCCTCTATGGCTACACCTTC. It yields the protein CASSQLQGTLYGYTF.

The V and J genes are TRBV6-1 and TRBJ1-2, with D tentatively TRBD1 (5 bases). The germline V and J ends were trimmed by 4 bases and 4 bases, with 10 bases remaining between them. The CDR3 has 13 residues. The germline V gene has CDR1 MNHNS and CDR2 SASEGT. The CDR3 DNA is TGTGCCAGCAGTGGGGGGTCCGGCTATGGCTACACCTTC. This encodes CASSGGSGYGYTF.

For the CDR3, the DNA is TGTGCCAGCAGCACTATAGCGGGAGGTTCGAACACCGGGGAGCTGTTTTTT. It encodes CASSTIAGGSNTGELFF. The chain employs TRBV28 and TRBJ2-2; 10 bases map to TRBD2. With V trimmed by 6 bases and J by 0 bases, 7 bases remained unmatched. The CDR3 sequence is 17 residues long. In germline, CDR1 is MDHEN, CDR2 SYDVKM.

On this clone itself: This sample also contains other DNA sequences that code for the same CDR3. The CDR3 loop reads CASSTRTGELFF. The CDR3 DNA follows: TGTGCCAGTAGCACCCGCACCGGGGAGCTGTTTTTT. The V gene is TRBV19, the J gene TRBJ2-2; D remains unclear. Germline CDR1 and CDR2: LNHDA and SQIVND (reference sequence). The CDR3 runs to 12 residues. V lost 6 bases and J 4 bases, leaving 6 bases between the germline ends.

The chain joins TRBV30 to TRBJ1-4; 8 bases match TRBD1. V lost 4 bases, J lost 5 bases, and 6 bases stayed unmatched. The CDR3 spans 14 residues. Germline V gene lookup returns CDR1 GTSNPN and CDR2 SVGIG (reference sequence). The CDR3 protein is CAWIPTGANEKLFF. CDR3 in DNA: TGTGCCTGGATACCGACAGGGGCCAATGAAAAACTGTTTTTT.

A word on this clone: The same CDR3 is also encoded by other DNA sequences in this sample. CDR3 sequence (DNA): TGTGCCAGCAGCTTGGAGGGCCGAGGGAACACTGAAGCTTTCTTT. Translation: CASSLEGRGNTEAFF. The V and J genes are TRBV5-4 and TRBJ1-1; D gene ambiguous. The germline gives CDR1 SGHNT, CDR2 YYREEE (reference sequence). V lost 0 bases and J 1 base, leaving 10 bases between the germline ends. This CDR3 contains 15 residues.

CDR3 nucleotide sequence: TGTGCCAGCAGTGAAGAAAGGTCCCAGCCCCAGCATTTT. Protein sequence: CASSEERSQPQHF. This chain links TRBV2 with TRBJ1-5; D is undetermined. The germline V gene encodes CDR1 SNHLY and CDR2 FYNNEI. This CDR3 is built from 13 residues. The V end was cut by 1 base, the J end by 7 bases, with 8 bases between.

The rearrangement uses TRBV11-1 and TRBJ2-7; possible D gene TRBD2, 5 bases. This CDR3 contains 12 residues. V was shortened by 5 bases and J by 3 bases, with 8 bases between the two germline ends. Germline-derived CDR1 and CDR2 are SGHAT and FQDESV (reference sequence). This chain's CDR3 is CASSPEGYEQYF. CDR3 sequence (DNA): TGTGCCAGCAGCCCCGAGGGCTACGAGCAGTACTTC.

The chain joins TRBV19 to TRBJ1-5; D is ambiguous. V was trimmed by 5 bases and J by 5 bases, leaving 13 bases between them. CDR1 LNHDA and CDR2 SQIVND come from the germline V gene (reference sequence). CDR3 length: 14 residues. In DNA form, the CDR3 reads TGTGCCAGTAGTTTCCGGATCGGGGATCAGCCCCAGCATTTT. It specifies CASSFRIGDQPQHF.